This record concerns one T cell receptor (beta chain) sequence. Its binding antigen is unknown. Base qualities are not at hand, and no much larger clone is one base apart. Other DNA sequences in the same sample also yield this CDR3. Collaborating institutions collected whole blood in K2EDTA tubes following their own protocols. Collaborator samples were shipped for TCRbeta analysis as frozen whole blood, isolated PBMCs, or DNA extracted from either sample type. V sheds 0 bases and J sheds 4 bases, leaving 11 bases between their ends. The germline V gene gives CDR1 as SGHDT and CDR2 as YYEEEE. The CDR3, from cysteine to phenylalanine, totals 14 residues. The only DNA kept is the CDR3, 42 bases in frame from the first base. The data are from a study of blood T cell repertoires in COVID-19 (TCRdb year 2020). For the wider study: Samples covering the acute and convalescent phases of COVID-19 were provided by collaborators in the United States, Italy and Spain. Where available, HLA class I and class II types were taken from metadata supplied by the sample provider and were not determined by assay-based typing. The material from the prospective study consisted of cDNA or gDNA derived from T cells, B-cell-depleted T cells, or PBMCs. The samples were drawn from the first 160 participants of the ongoing ImmuneRACE study and from 1,254 subjects provided by 6 global collaborators. The repertoires were released in a freely available public database meant as a resource for research on the immune response to SARS-CoV-2. Deeply sampled blood TCRbeta repertoires from subjects exposed to, actively infected with, or recovered from COVID-19 were included in the dataset. A de-identified subject ID, COVID-19 status, age in years and sex were almost always included in the sample metadata. Points the paper makes about the study in general: The amount of clinical and demographic metadata varied by source and participant and was provided uncurated.

TCRbeta CDR3 regions were amplified from genomic DNA using the immunoSEQ Assay, a bias-controlled multiplex PCR. As for the original processing: Nucleated cell counts per sample were estimated from amplification of reference gene primers within the assay. Sequence reads were collapsed and filtered to measure the absolute abundance of every unique TCRbeta CDR3 rearrangement. Productive Simpson clonality was computed per sample as the square root of Simpson's diversity index over productive rearrangements. The immuneACCESS repertoire file appears here via TCRdb, limited to in-frame rearrangements. These files lack a portion of the clones; in checked studies, under half of the deficit traces to unresolved V genes, and the cause of the others is not known. V and J calls and clone size are given by that table; D and trimming were obtained from the DNA. The sample table holds about 70,000 clones, of which around 85% were seen once. The ten largest clones capture 5.1% of the sample.

Source material: peripheral blood. The sequence was collected from a man older than 75 with acute or convalescent COVID-19. This sequence uses TRBV5-6 and TRBJ2-7; TRBD1 is a weak D gene call, 5 bases matching. The DNA sequence is as follows: TGTGCCAGCAGCTTGGGCCAGGGAAGGTACGAGCAGTACTTC. The resulting protein is CASSLGQGRYEQYF.